This T cell receptor (beta chain) was captured in a study of blood T cell repertoires in COVID-19. Study at large: Samples taken during acute and convalescent COVID-19 were collected in the United States, Italy and Spain. PBMCs, B-cell-depleted T cells, or T cells were the source of the cDNA or gDNA that made up the material.

The germline CDR1 and CDR2 sequences are SNHLY and FYNNEI. This CDR3 spans 14 amino acids. V was pared by 10 bases and J by 1 base, with 3 bases of the junction left unmatched. In the authors' methods: It was from reference gene primer amplification that nucleated cell counts were estimated. Using immunoSEQ multiplex PCR, the repertoire was profiled, and TCRdb retains in-frame clones only, with some absent. D and trimming were read from the DNA, whereas the V and J calls and clone size are those reported in that table. The table records approximately 210,000 clones, around four fifths of them present only once. Seattle patients were enrolled while actively infected and followed longitudinally.

The sample consisted of peripheral blood. The chain carries TRBV2 and TRBJ2-1; 11 bases fit TRBD1. This receptor was identified in a man aged 60-69 years with COVID-19, enrolled during active disease. In nucleotides, the CDR3 is TGTGCCAACGGACAGGGGGCTTCCTACAATGAGCAGTTCTTC. This translates into CANGQGASYNEQFF.